This TCR beta chain was recorded in a study of cytotoxic CD8 clonotypes in ibrutinib-treated CLL (dated by TCRdb to 2020 to 2022). Study-wide context: The cohort had 11 relapsed/refractory and 15 treatment-naive patients; around 17 were IGHV unmutated. Partial responses were observed in 24 patients and complete responses in 2; after a median follow-up of about 69 months, remission was maintained in approximately 14 patients and progression was observed in approximately 12. Samples at response were collected after a median of about 13 months of treatment, with a range of about 6 to 36 months. On average, each sample yielded around 230,000 productive templates and tens of thousands of productive rearrangements. Of the approximately 87 participants in the trial, roughly 26 had longitudinal samples available. Cryopreserved peripheral blood mononuclear cells were collected at three points: before therapy, at response, and at either sustained remission or disease progression.

The research as a whole found: Sustained-remission and progressing patients did not have matched sampling times, and lymph node repertoires were not examined. Public clonotypes were rare and either shrank or stayed stable during treatment, and the rise in clonality at ibrutinib response reflected expansion of private clonotypes. Baseline clonality was found to be higher than that of age-matched healthy donors and was strongly correlated with circulating CD8+ T-cell counts. Clonality increased at ibrutinib response, stayed stable in sustained remission, and fell back toward baseline at progression.

For TCR beta library preparation, 1.5 to 2 micrograms of genomic DNA were isolated from cryopreserved PBMCs. Longitudinal blood samples from CLL patients receiving ibrutinib monotherapy were subjected to high-throughput TCR beta sequencing. The patients took part in an open-label, single-center phase 2 trial of ibrutinib monotherapy. On a MiSeq, deep resolution sequencing aimed for a depth between 1 in 1 million and 1 in 200,000 T cells, with each clonotype covered 10x on average. The immunoSEQ hsTCRB Kit was used to generate the TCR beta libraries. The published analysis was carried out like this. The data were analyzed with ImmunoSEQ Analyzer and ImmunoSEQ Data Assistant, and V, D and J gene assignments followed IMGT definitions. Clonality, which ranges from 0 to 1, was calculated as one minus the normalized Shannon entropy of productive rearrangement frequencies. Only overrepresented clonotypes making up at least 0.05% of the repertoire of each patient were included in the public clonotype analysis. About 13 age-matched healthy donor repertoires from immuneACCESS were used as controls for clonality. In its TCRdb copy, this immuneACCESS table keeps in-frame sequences only and misses some clones. Where compared with another copy, unresolved V genes explain less than half of these, and the others have no known cause. For V, J and clone size, that table is used; D and trimming come from the DNA. For this sample the table gives some 290,000 clones, of which 80% were detected only once. The ten largest account for 6.7% of the sample.

As concerns this clone: Its antigen has not been determined. The sample holds no much larger clone one base away, and base qualities are not on file.

V is pared back by 5 bases and J by 3 bases, with 20 bases lying between the germline termini. From the cysteine up to the phenylalanine, the CDR3 has a length of 17 residues. Only the CDR3 DNA is retained, 51 bases long and in frame from the first base. CDR1 MDHEN and CDR2 SYDVKM were looked up in the germline V gene. This receptor was identified in a human donor with chronic lymphocytic leukemia. Here the chain combines TRBV28 and TRBJ1-3; no D gene can be assigned with confidence. The material sequenced was PBMCs, taken before ibrutinib treatment. The nucleotide sequence is TGTGCCAGCAGTCCGACGAGCAGGCTCGAAGGTGGAAACACCATATATTTT. It specifies CASSPTSRLEGGNTIYF.